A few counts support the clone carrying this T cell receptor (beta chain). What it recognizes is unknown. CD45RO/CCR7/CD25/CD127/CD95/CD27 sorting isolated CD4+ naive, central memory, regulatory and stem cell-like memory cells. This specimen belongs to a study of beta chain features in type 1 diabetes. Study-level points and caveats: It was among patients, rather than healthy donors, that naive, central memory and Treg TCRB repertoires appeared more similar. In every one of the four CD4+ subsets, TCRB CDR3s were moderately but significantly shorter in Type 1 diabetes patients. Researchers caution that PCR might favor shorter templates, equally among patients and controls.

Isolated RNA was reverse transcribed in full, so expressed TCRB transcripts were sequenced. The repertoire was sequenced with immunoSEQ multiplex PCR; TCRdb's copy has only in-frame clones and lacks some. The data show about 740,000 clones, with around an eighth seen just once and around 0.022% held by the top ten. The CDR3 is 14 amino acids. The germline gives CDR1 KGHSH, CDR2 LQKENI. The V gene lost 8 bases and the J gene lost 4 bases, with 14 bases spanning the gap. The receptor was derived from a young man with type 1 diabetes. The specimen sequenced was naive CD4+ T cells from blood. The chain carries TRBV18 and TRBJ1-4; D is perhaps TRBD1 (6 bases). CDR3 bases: TGTGCCAGCACCTTCGACAGGAGTAATGAAAAACTGTTTTTT. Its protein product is CASTFDRSNEKLFF.